This TCR beta chain appears in the sequencing data of a study of blood T cells in healthy people across ages. With a J-beta primer mix and a sample-barcoded 5' primer, a second PCR ran about 7 to 12 cycles. Carrying 12 random nucleotides, a template-switch adaptor labeled each individual cDNA molecule. TCRdb ran MiXCR on the 5' RACE reads and lists one entry per CDR3 protein. The profile shows some 710,000 distinct CDR3 sequences, 22% of them singletons. Comments on this clonotype: Its antigen is not known.

Total RNA was extracted at no less than 5.5 micrograms per sample. The germline V gene has CDR1 SGHRS and CDR2 YFSETQ. This CDR3 has 15 amino acids. Trimming took 4 bases from V and 4 from J; bases not matched to a gene: 6. Study results and caveats: Per million T cells, the diversity of TCR beta decreased roughly linearly as age advanced.

The V call is TRBV5-1, the J call TRBJ2-5; 11 bases agree with TRBD2. The TCR comes from a man in his sixties or seventies in good health. Sequenced material: blood. Here the CDR3 reads CASSGGLAVSETQYF. CDR3 nucleotide sequence: TGCGCCAGCAGCGGGGGACTAGCGGTGTCAGAGACCCAGTACTTC.